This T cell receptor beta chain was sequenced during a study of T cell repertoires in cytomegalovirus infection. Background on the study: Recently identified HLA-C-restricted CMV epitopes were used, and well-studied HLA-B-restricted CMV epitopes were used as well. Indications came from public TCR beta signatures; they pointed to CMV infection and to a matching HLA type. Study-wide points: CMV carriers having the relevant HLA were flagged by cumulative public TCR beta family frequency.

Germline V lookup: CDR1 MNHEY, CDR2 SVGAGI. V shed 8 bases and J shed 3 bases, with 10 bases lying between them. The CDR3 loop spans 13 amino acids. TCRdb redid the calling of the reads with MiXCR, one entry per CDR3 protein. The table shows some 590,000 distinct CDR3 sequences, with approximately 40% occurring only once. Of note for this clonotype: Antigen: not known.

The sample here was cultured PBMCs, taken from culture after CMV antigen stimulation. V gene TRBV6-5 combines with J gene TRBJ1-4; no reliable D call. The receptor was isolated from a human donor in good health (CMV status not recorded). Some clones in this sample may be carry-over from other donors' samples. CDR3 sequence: CASQRGANEKLFF. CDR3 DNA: TGTGCCAGCCAAAGAGGAGCTAATGAAAAACTGTTTTTT.